The present entry profiles one TCR beta chain with its context. Its matching antigen is unknown. The sample's time point: sample taken at primary tumor resection. MiXCR, applied by TCRdb to the 5' RACE reads, yields one record per CDR3 protein. The sample lists approximately 1,600 distinct CDR3 sequences; over 4% were seen once. These data come from a study of spatial heterogeneity in lung cancer. Across the whole study: The count of detected beta-chain sequences consistently exceeded that of alpha-chain sequences. Counts of TCR transcripts in tumor regions correlated strongly with a T cell module score (derived from matched bulk RNA-seq).

Study-wide findings and caveats: Mutation counts in tumors were tracked by counts of expanded intratumoral alpha and beta TCRs. It was estimated that coverage of tumor T cells reached roughly 7% for alpha chains and around 13% for beta chains.

The starting material was lung tumor tissue, obtained at surgery. The source of this sequence is a male donor with early-stage non-small cell lung cancer.

The CDR3 DNA reads TGCGCCAGCAGCCGGGGACTCCTTAAGAAGACCCAGTACTTC. Its translation is CASSRGLLKKTQYF. The chain carries TRBV5-1 and TRBJ2-5, with a possible D match to TRBD2 (6 bases). Germline CDR1 is SGHRS and CDR2 is YFSETQ. The V gene lost 4 bases and the J gene lost 6 bases, with 16 bases spanning the gap. CDR3 length: 14 residues.